This TCR beta chain was documented in a study of cytomegalovirus exposure and HLA in healthy donors. This clone was found a few times. The CDR3 contains 16 residues. Looked up from germline, CDR1 is MNHNY and CDR2 is SVGAGI (reference sequence). V lost 8 bases, J lost 0 bases, and 14 bases lay in between. The table came from immunoSEQ multiplex PCR; TCRdb's copy has only in-frame clones and leaves some out. The sample shows 130,000 to 150,000 clones, about 87% of them seen only once. This receptor was obtained from a woman in her 30s in good health and CMV-seropositive. Sequenced input: PBMCs. This sequence joins TRBV6-6 and TRBJ2-6; perhaps TRBD2 as D (5 bases). The DNA for the CDR3 is TGTGCCAGCTCCCTCCTGGGAGACTCTGGGGCCAACGTCCTGACTTTC. Amino acid sequence: CASSLLGDSGANVLTF.